The 20 T cell receptor beta chains below were found in one sample sequenced in a study of blood T cell repertoires in COVID-19. The repertoire was sequenced with immunoSEQ multiplex PCR; TCRdb's copy has only in-frame clones and lacks some. In the table there are about 89,000 clones, 70% to 90% of which are singletons. The sample was peripheral blood. Receptors were obtained from a man in his sixties with acute or convalescent COVID-19.

The chain carries TRBV7-8 and TRBJ2-2, with 11 bases fitting TRBD2. V lost 5 bases to trimming and J lost 8 bases; unmatched junction nucleotides: 7. The germline V gene encodes CDR1 SGHVS and CDR2 FQNEAQ. CDR3 size: 15 residues. The CDR3 reads CASSISGGAAGELFF. CDR3 DNA sequence: TGTGCCAGCAGCATTAGCGGGGGGGCGGCTGGGGAGCTGTTTTTT.

The chain combines TRBV4-2 with TRBJ2-1, with TRBD2 identical over 13 bases. Trimming removed 1 base from V and 8 bases from J; junction bases left unmatched: 20. Germline lookup yields CDR1 LGHNA and CDR2 YNFKEQ. CDR3 length: 21 amino acids. The CDR3 reads CASSQGGLAGSLQGSEDEQFF. The CDR3 coding sequence is TGTGCCAGCAGCCAAGGGGGACTAGCGGGGTCCCTACAAGGATCTGAGGATGAGCAGTTCTTC.

This clone was seen a single time. V is TRBV24-1 and J is TRBJ2-7; the match to TRBD1 covers 7 bases. Germline V lookup: CDR1 KGHDR, CDR2 SFDVKD. The ends lost 2 bases at V and 0 bases at J; junction bases unmatched: 6. This CDR3 has 16 amino acids. The CDR3 DNA reads TGTGCCACCAGTGATTCCGGGACAGAGTCCTCCTACGAGCAGTACTTC. It is translated as CATSDSGTESSYEQYF.

The chain combines TRBV7-3 with TRBJ1-5; D unclear. V was pared by 2 bases and J by 1 base, with 12 bases between. The CDR3 contains 16 residues. Per germline, CDR1 SGHTA and CDR2 FQGTGA. The CDR3, as DNA: TGTGCCAGCAGCTTAGGAGGGATGGGCAGCAATCAGCCCCAGCATTTT. This codes for CASSLGGMGSNQPQHF. Full variable domain (missing parts from reference TRBV7-3 and TRBJ1-5): GAGVSQTPSNKVTEKGKYVELRCDPISGHTALYWYRQSLGQGPEFLIYFQGTGAADDSGLPNDRFFAVRPEGSVSTLKIQRTERGDSAVYLCASSLGGMGSNQPQHFGDGTRLSIL.

This chain links TRBV27 with TRBJ2-5; D remains unclear. With 5 bases removed from V and 4 bases from J, the gap between germline ends came to 17 bases. The CDR3 is 15 amino acids. Germline V gene lookup returns CDR1 MNHEY and CDR2 SMNVEV (reference sequence). The CDR3 sequence: CASSVGPDRIETQYF. DNA of the CDR3: TGTGCCAGCAGTGTGGGCCCAGATAGGATAGAGACCCAGTACTTC.

The genes are TRBV5-1 and TRBJ2-1, with D perhaps TRBD1 (5 bases). Looked up from germline, CDR1 is SGHRS and CDR2 is YFSETQ. Trimming shortened V by 1 base and J by 3 bases, and 11 bases separated the two germline ends. The CDR3 totals 15 residues. The CDR3 reads CASSLSRGLYNEQFF. Here the CDR3 DNA reads TGCGCCAGCAGCTTGTCAAGGGGTCTCTACAATGAGCAGTTCTTC. The full variable domain, with the rest looked up from reference TRBV5-1 and TRBJ2-1, is KAGVTQTPRYLIKTRGQQVTLSCSPISGHRSVSWYQQTPGQGLQFLFEYFSETQRNKGNFPGRFSGRQFSNSRSEMNVSTLELGDSALYLCASSLSRGLYNEQFFGPGTRLTVL.

The chain has TRBV10-2 and TRBJ2-1; 10 bases map to TRBD1. CDR3 length: 19 residues. CDR1 is WSHSY, CDR2 SAAADI, per germline. Germline trimming cut 6 bases from V and 4 bases from J; bases unmatched to any gene: 18. The CDR3 loop is CASRAQGQGEGTRYNEQFF. The CDR3 DNA follows: TGCGCCAGCAGGGCGCAAGGACAGGGGGAAGGAACTAGGTACAATGAGCAGTTCTTC.

J is TRBJ1-5 and V is TRBV6-5; D is unresolved. This CDR3 contains 13 residues. The germline CDR1 and CDR2 sequences are MNHEY and SVGAGI. Trimming took 7 bases from V and 4 from J, leaving 11 bases between them. The CDR3 DNA is TGTGCCAGCAATCCGGGAGGAAATCAGCCCCAGCATTTT. This gives the protein CASNPGGNQPQHF.

The V and J genes are TRBV19 and TRBJ1-6, with D uncertain. V gave up 5 bases and J gave up 2 bases, with 4 bases separating them. Germline CDR1 reads LNHDA; CDR2 reads SQIVND (reference sequence). This CDR3 has 13 residues. Here the CDR3 reads CASSYTYNSPLHF. In DNA form, the CDR3 reads TGTGCCAGTAGTTATACCTATAATTCACCCCTCCACTTT.

This clone was counted a few times. This rearrangement joins TRBV5-4 to TRBJ1-1, with 8 bases aligning to TRBD1. After removal of 5 bases from V and 2 bases from J, the junction contained 5 bases not matched to a gene. Germline CDR1 SGHNT, CDR2 YYREEE (reference sequence). The CDR3 runs 14 residues. The CDR3 reads CASSRDRGNTEAFF. The CDR3 nucleotides read TGTGCCAGCAGTCGTGACAGGGGAAACACTGAAGCTTTCTTT.

The chain has TRBV5-1 and TRBJ2-7, with 11 bases matching TRBD2. Per germline, CDR1 SGHRS and CDR2 YFSETQ. V dropped 4 bases and J dropped 0; count of bases not matched to a gene: 6. CDR3 length: 16 residues. The CDR3, as DNA: TGCGCCAGCAGCGAGGGGACTAGCGGAAACTCCTACGAGCAGTACTTC. Protein product: CASSEGTSGNSYEQYF.

The rearrangement joins TRBV5-1 to TRBJ1-3, with D possibly being TRBD1 (5 bases). From germline, CDR1 is SGHRS and CDR2 YFSETQ. V was shortened by 4 bases and J by 0 bases, with 14 bases between the two germline ends. CDR3 length equals 16 residues. CDR3 protein: CASSVAGISSGNTIYF. Written as DNA, the CDR3 is TGCGCCAGCAGCGTCGCAGGGATTAGCTCTGGAAACACCATATATTTT.

This clone was seen a few times. The V and J genes are TRBV6-4 and TRBJ2-1; D is ambiguous. The V end lost 1 base, the J end lost 0 bases, and 10 bases lay between the germline ends. The CDR3 sequence is 16 residues long. CDR1 is MRHNA and CDR2 is SNTAGT in the germline V gene. DNA for the CDR3: TGTGCCAGCAGTGACTTCAGCGTGAGCTCCTACAATGAGCAGTTCTTC. The encoded protein is CASSDFSVSSYNEQFF.

The chain combines TRBV7-2 with TRBJ1-5; D might be TRBD1 (5 bases). The V end was cut by 5 bases, the J end by 11 bases, with 19 bases between. Looked up from germline, CDR1 is SGHTA and CDR2 is FQGNSA. The CDR3 has 14 residues. The CDR3 region is CASSLDTPALTQHF. The CDR3 nucleotides are TGTGCCAGCAGCCTGGACACGCCAGCCTTGACCCAGCATTTT. Full variable domain (rest looked up from reference TRBV7-2 and TRBJ1-5): GAGVSQSPSNKVTEKGKDVELRCDPISGHTALYWYRQSLGQGLEFLIYFQGNSAPDKSGLPSDRFSAERTGGSVSTLTIQRTQQEDSAVYLCASSLDTPALTQHFGDGTRLSIL.

The gene calls are TRBV5-1 and TRBJ2-5, with 9 positions matching TRBD2. There are 16 residues in the CDR3. V trimming: 4 bases; J trimming: 1 base; junction bases outside the gene matches: 8. The germline V gene has CDR1 SGHRS and CDR2 YFSETQ. CDR3 sequence reads: CASSTVAGAFQETQYF. CDR3 coding DNA: TGCGCCAGCAGCACGGTAGCGGGGGCCTTCCAAGAGACCCAGTACTTC.

This rearrangement joins TRBV18 to TRBJ1-4, with TRBD1 identical over 9 bases. CDR3 size: 15 residues. Germline loops: CDR1 KGHSH, CDR2 LQKENI. J gave up 7 bases and V 3 bases, and 6 bases lay outside the gene matches. CDR3 in amino acids: CASSPGTGTLEKLFF. The CDR3 nucleotides are TGTGCCAGCTCACCGGGGACAGGGACCCTTGAAAAACTGTTTTTT.

The chain joins TRBV24-1 to TRBJ2-3, with 10 bases matching TRBD2. In germline, CDR1 is KGHDR, CDR2 SFDVKD. This CDR3 region has 16 residues. The V segment lost 4 bases and the J segment 1 base; nucleotides outside the gene matches: 4. CDR3 sequence: CATSDPSGGGTDTQYF. CDR3 nucleotide sequence: TGTGCCACCAGTGACCCCAGCGGGGGGGGCACAGATACGCAGTATTTT.

The chain is built from TRBV29-1 and TRBJ1-1; D remains ambiguous. The CDR3 is 14 amino acids. Trimming removed 1 base at V and 0 bases at J, with 9 bases between. CDR1 is SQVTM and CDR2 is ANQGSEA in the germline V gene. The CDR3 DNA follows: TGCAGCGTTGAAGCGGGAAAGCTGAACACTGAAGCTTTCTTT. This gives the protein CSVEAGKLNTEAFF. Supplemented by reference TRBV29-1 and TRBJ1-1, the full variable domain reads SAVISQKPSRDICQRGTSLTIQCQVDSQVTMMFWYRQQPGQSLTLIATANQGSEATYESGFVIDKFPISRPNLTFSTLTVSNMSPEDSSIYLCSVEAGKLNTEAFFGQGTRLTVV.

The DNA for the CDR3 is TGCGCCAGCAGCTTGAATACGGGACAAGACAATGAGCAGTTCTTC. Amino acids: CASSLNTGQDNEQFF. V is TRBV5-1 and J is TRBJ2-1; D is perhaps TRBD1 (6 bases). The germline V and J ends were trimmed by 1 base and 5 bases, with 13 bases remaining between them. CDR3 length: 15 amino acids. In germline, CDR1 is SGHRS, CDR2 YFSETQ.

This rearrangement joins TRBV21-1 to TRBJ2-7; the table's TRBD2 call for D was not verified on the DNA. TRBV21-1 is annotated as a pseudogene. The CDR3 length is 15 residues. The CDR3 here is CASSKGLINTYEQYF. For the CDR3, the DNA is TGTGCCAGCAGCAAAGGACTGATTAACACCTACGAGCAGTACTTC.